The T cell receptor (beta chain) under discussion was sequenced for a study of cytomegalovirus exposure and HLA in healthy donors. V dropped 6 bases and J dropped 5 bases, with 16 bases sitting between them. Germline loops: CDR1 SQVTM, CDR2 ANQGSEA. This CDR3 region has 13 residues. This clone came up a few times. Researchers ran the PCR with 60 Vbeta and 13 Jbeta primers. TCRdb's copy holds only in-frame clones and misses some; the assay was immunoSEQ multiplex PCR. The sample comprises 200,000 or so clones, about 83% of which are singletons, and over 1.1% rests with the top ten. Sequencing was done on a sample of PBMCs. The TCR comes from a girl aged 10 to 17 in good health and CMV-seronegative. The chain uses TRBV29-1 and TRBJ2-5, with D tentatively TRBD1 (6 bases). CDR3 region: CSVPTGSGETQYF. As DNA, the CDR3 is TGCAGCGTCCCAACAGGGTCGGGGGAGACCCAGTACTTC.